These 20 T cell receptor beta chains were sequenced from one sample in a study of blood T cell repertoires in COVID-19. Sequenced by immunoSEQ multiplex PCR; TCRdb stores in-frame clones only, minus some. The sample consists of 87,000 or so clones, approximately 82% of them appearing once. Material: peripheral blood. The origin of the receptors is a woman between 70 and 85 years old with acute or convalescent COVID-19.

The rearrangement links TRBV10-2 to TRBJ1-4, with 7 nucleotides matching TRBD1. Trimming took 4 bases from V and 7 from J; bases not matched to a gene: 9. Germline assignment: CDR1 WSHSY and CDR2 SAAADI. The CDR3 covers 15 residues. The CDR3 spells CASSGEQGRSEKLFF. The CDR3 DNA is TGCGCCAGCAGTGGCGAACAGGGGAGAAGTGAAAAACTGTTTTTT.

CDR3 bases: TGTGCCAGCAACAGGGGTGGAAACGGGGAGCTGTTTTTT. Translation: CASNRGGNGELFF. The chain links TRBV2 to TRBJ2-2; TRBD1 aligns across 7 bases. This CDR3 spans 13 amino acids. In germline, CDR1 is SNHLY, CDR2 FYNNEI. Trimming took 7 bases from V and 7 from J; bases not matched to a gene: 6.

This chain joins TRBV20-1 and TRBJ1-1; D is undetermined. The CDR3 loop spans 13 amino acids. Germline lookup yields CDR1 DFQATT and CDR2 SNEGSKA (reference sequence). Trimming cost V 5 bases and J 4 bases, with 14 bases left between them. CDR3 residues: CSAGGMGGTEAFF. In DNA, the CDR3 is TGCAGTGCTGGTGGCATGGGAGGCACTGAAGCTTTCTTT.

The V gene is TRBV4-2, the J gene TRBJ1-1, with a weak D call TRBD1 (5 bases). The CDR3 consists of 15 residues. Trimming removed 1 base from V and 1 base from J, with 10 bases in between. From germline, CDR1 is LGHNA and CDR2 YNFKEQ. CDR3 residues: CASSQVGGWNTEAFF. In DNA form, the CDR3 reads TGTGCCAGCAGCCAAGTCGGGGGATGGAACACTGAAGCTTTCTTT.

The rearrangement links TRBV3-1 (or the pseudogene TRBV3-2) to TRBJ1-2, with D unclear. V was clipped by 0 bases and J by 4 bases, with 6 bases between them. The CDR3 contains 13 residues. Germline V gene lookup returns CDR1 LGHDT and CDR2 YNNKEL (reference sequence). CDR3 in amino acids: CASSQESIYGYTF. The CDR3 region has the DNA TGTGCCAGCAGCCAAGAGAGTATCTATGGCTACACCTTC.

This clone was detected a few times. The chain has TRBV6-5 and TRBJ1-3; no clear D. V was cut by 6 bases and J by 2 bases, with 8 bases left in between. The germline gives CDR1 MNHEY, CDR2 SVGAGI. The CDR3 spans 13 residues. CDR3 nucleotides: TGTGCCAGCAGCCCCCCCACTGGAAACACCATATATTTT. Translated: CASSPPTGNTIYF.

The chain is built from TRBV5-1 and TRBJ1-1, with 7 bases that match TRBD1. CDR1 and CDR2 from the germline V gene are SGHRS and YFSETQ. CDR3 size: 15 residues. V shed 3 bases and J 2 bases; nucleotides not matched to a gene: 7. CDR3 coding DNA: TGCGCCAGCAGCTGGGGACAGCAAAGTAACACTGAAGCTTTCTTT. Translating it yields CASSWGQQSNTEAFF.

The rearrangement uses TRBV28 and TRBJ2-2; 11 bases line up with TRBD1. V lost 5 bases to trimming and J lost 6 bases; unmatched junction nucleotides: 8. CDR1 MDHEN and CDR2 SYDVKM come from the germline V gene. This CDR3 is 16 amino acids long. Written as DNA, the CDR3 is TGTGCCAGCAGTCCACCGGGACAGGGGGTCGCCGGGGAGCTGTTTTTT. It specifies CASSPPGQGVAGELFF.

This chain joins TRBV27 and TRBJ2-3, with TRBD2 matching 13 bases. The CDR3 has 15 amino acids. From germline, CDR1 is MNHEY and CDR2 SMNVEV (reference sequence). The trim removed 5 bases at V and 7 bases at J, leaving 6 bases unmatched. This chain's CDR3 is CASSLKLAGGYTQYF. CDR3 nucleotide sequence: TGTGCCAGCAGTCTGAAACTAGCGGGGGGGTATACGCAGTATTTT.

V is TRBV28 and J is TRBJ2-1; possible D gene TRBD1, 6 bases. The germline CDR1 and CDR2 sequences are MDHEN and SYDVKM. CDR3 length equals 16 residues. V was trimmed by 5 bases and J by 8 bases, leaving 22 bases between them. The CDR3 sequence is CASSAPRGFHLDEQFF. DNA for the CDR3: TGTGCCAGCAGTGCGCCCAGGGGTTTTCATTTGGATGAGCAGTTCTTC.

This clone was seen only once. The chain carries TRBV2 and TRBJ1-3, with 7 nucleotides matching TRBD1. J gave up 3 bases and V 6 bases, and 5 bases lay outside the gene matches. Germline V gives CDR1 SNHLY, CDR2 FYNNEI. CDR3 length: 14 amino acids. CDR3: CASSPTGLGNTIYF. The CDR3 DNA follows: TGTGCCAGCAGCCCGACAGGGCTTGGAAACACCATATATTTT.

V usage is TRBV28 and J usage is TRBJ1-1; D unresolved. Trimming stripped 3 bases from V and 7 bases from J, with 24 bases between. The germline CDR1 and CDR2 sequences are MDHEN and SYDVKM. The CDR3 is 17 residues long. Written as DNA, the CDR3 is TGTGCCAGCAGTTTCGCCCCCAGGAGGGCGGAAAGTGTTGAAGCTTTCTTT. It codes for CASSFAPRRAESVEAFF.

The genes are TRBV5-1 and TRBJ2-3; TRBD2 matches 10 bases. CDR1 and CDR2 from the germline V gene are SGHRS and YFSETQ. The CDR3 has 16 amino acids. V was clipped by 2 bases and J by 4 bases; unmatched bases: 7. The CDR3 loop is CASSFIGSGGSDTQYF. CDR3 nucleotides: TGCGCCAGCAGCTTCATCGGTAGCGGGGGGTCAGATACGCAGTATTTT. Combining the CDR3 with reference TRBV5-1 and TRBJ2-3 gives the whole variable domain KAGVTQTPRYLIKTRGQQVTLSCSPISGHRSVSWYQQTPGQGLQFLFEYFSETQRNKGNFPGRFSGRQFSNSRSEMNVSTLELGDSALYLCASSFIGSGGSDTQYFGPGTRLTVL.

The chain combines TRBV6-6 with TRBJ1-5, with 9 bases matching TRBD1. This CDR3 spans 14 amino acids. Germline loops: CDR1 MNHNY, CDR2 SVGAGI (reference sequence). V shed 6 bases, J shed 6 bases, and the junction held 6 bases outside the gene matches. As DNA, the CDR3 is TGTGCCAGCAGCGGGACAGGGAGTTCTCAGCCCCAGCATTTT. Translating it yields CASSGTGSSQPQHF.

V is TRBV28 and J is TRBJ2-1; TRBD1 aligns across 10 bases. The CDR3 covers 13 residues. Germline CDR1 MDHEN, CDR2 SYDVKM. CDR3: CSWGQGPYNEQFF. The CDR3 region has the DNA TGTTCCTGGGGACAGGGGCCATACAATGAGCAGTTCTTC.

The V and J genes are TRBV19 and TRBJ1-6; tentative D call: TRBD1 (5 bases). Germline CDR1 LNHDA, CDR2 SQIVND (reference sequence). V lost 7 bases, J lost 0 bases, and 16 bases lay in between. The length of the CDR3 is 17 residues. This CDR3 reads CASMKDRDYSYNSPLHF. Written as DNA, the CDR3 is TGTGCCAGTATGAAGGATCGGGACTACTCCTATAATTCACCCCTCCACTTT.

The rearrangement links TRBV5-1 to TRBJ1-1; D perhaps matches TRBD1 (5 bases). V was clipped by 0 bases and J by 4 bases, with 13 bases between them. The CDR3 totals 15 residues. Germline loops: CDR1 SGHRS, CDR2 YFSETQ. The DNA for the CDR3 is TGCGCCAGCAGCTTGGCCGCGGGGGTGGGCACTGAAGCTTTCTTT. Its protein product is CASSLAAGVGTEAFF.

The V and J genes are TRBV19 and TRBJ2-3, with unresolved D. The CDR3 extends over 15 amino acids. The germline V gene encodes CDR1 LNHDA and CDR2 SQIVND (reference sequence). The V end lost 4 bases, the J end lost 2 bases, and 13 bases lay between the germline ends. The CDR3 nucleotides read TGTGCCAGTAGTAACGACTGGAGTACCACAGATACGCAGTATTTT. Amino acid sequence: CASSNDWSTTDTQYF.

The V call is TRBV11-1, the J call TRBJ2-3; 9 positions match TRBD2. The V segment lost 1 base and the J segment 4 bases; nucleotides outside the gene matches: 3. Germline assignment: CDR1 SGHAT and CDR2 FQDESV (reference sequence). This CDR3 has 15 amino acids. The CDR3 nucleotides are TGTGCCAGCAGCTTAGGCGGGGGGGAGGCAGATACGCAGTATTTT. Its translation: CASSLGGGEADTQYF.

The chain couples TRBV7-9 to TRBJ2-5, with 12 bases fitting TRBD2. J was trimmed by 6 bases and V by 7 bases; bases with no gene match: 9. The CDR3 consists of 15 residues. Germline CDR1 SEHNR, CDR2 FQNEAQ (reference sequence). The CDR3 nucleotides read TGTGCCAGCAACCGTCTCGGGACTAGCGGGCAGACCCAGTACTTC. Residues: CASNRLGTSGQTQYF.